Shown below are 6 T cell receptor beta chains from a single sample sequenced in a study of cytomegalovirus exposure and HLA in healthy donors. Both 60 Vbeta primers and 13 Jbeta primers went into the PCR. Method: immunoSEQ multiplex PCR; TCRdb's copy keeps in-frame clones and lacks some. The sample yields roughly 130,000 clones, roughly 80% seen once. The specimen was PBMCs. These receptors were taken from a man aged 30 to 45 in good health and CMV-seronegative.

The J gene is TRBJ2-1, the V gene TRBV2; D ambiguous. CDR3 size: 15 residues. The V gene's germline CDR1 is SNHLY and CDR2 FYNNEI. Trimming took off 3 bases at V and 3 bases at J, with 12 bases between the two ends. The CDR3 DNA follows: TGTGCCAGCAGTGACTACGAGCCCCTCTACAATGAGCAGTTCTTC. It encodes CASSDYEPLYNEQFF.

The chain recombines TRBV5-4 with TRBJ2-3, with D possibly matching TRBD1 (5 bases). This CDR3 comprises 16 residues. Trimming removed 0 bases from V and 1 base from J, with 12 bases in between. Germline V CDR1 and CDR2: SGHNT, YYREEE (reference sequence). The CDR3 region is CASSLGQGRGTDTQYF. The CDR3 nucleotides are TGTGCCAGCAGCTTGGGGCAGGGTAGGGGCACAGATACGCAGTATTTT.

This clone was observed a handful of times. The chain employs TRBV28 and TRBJ2-7; TRBD1 is a possible D gene (6 bases). CDR3 length equals 14 residues. The V and J ends lost 6 bases and 1 base respectively, with 13 bases between them. Germline V gene sequence: CDR1 MDHEN, CDR2 SYDVKM. As DNA, the CDR3 is TGTGCCAGCAGGGACGCAGGGGCTTCCTACGAGCAGTACTTC. It specifies CASRDAGASYEQYF.

The chain recombines TRBV9 with TRBJ2-7; 9 bases align to TRBD1. The V gene's germline CDR1 is SGDLS and CDR2 YYNGEE. Trimming took 3 bases from V and 4 from J; bases not matched to a gene: 5. The CDR3 consists of 14 residues. CDR3 sequence (DNA): TGTGCCAGCAGCGGCCGGGACAGGGTGTACGAGCAGTACTTC. Encoded protein: CASSGRDRVYEQYF.

This rearrangement joins TRBV4-1 to TRBJ2-3; D may be TRBD1 (5 bases). Germline loops: CDR1 MGHRA, CDR2 YSYEKL. This CDR3 spans 15 amino acids. With 3 bases removed from V and 1 base from J, the gap between germline ends came to 11 bases. The chain's CDR3 is CASSQGKGGTDTQYF. The CDR3, as DNA: TGCGCCAGCAGCCAGGGTAAAGGGGGCACAGATACGCAGTATTTT.

The genes are TRBV28 and TRBJ1-1; D is unresolved. Germline V gene lookup returns CDR1 MDHEN and CDR2 SYDVKM. V dropped 3 bases and J dropped 6 bases, with 8 bases sitting between them. This CDR3 has 12 amino acids. CDR3 nucleotides: TGTGCCAGCAGTTTTCACGGTTCTGAAGCTTTCTTT. It codes for CASSFHGSEAFF.